This T cell receptor beta chain was sequenced during a study of T cell responses to AZD1222 COVID-19 vaccine. Regarding the study as a whole: No repertoire was sampled before or during the peak T cell response, only after it. Donors skewed white British and female; clonal diversity was possibly underestimated. After two AZD1222 doses, spike-specific TCR breadth and depth rose versus day 0. Nearly half of spike-specific TCRs reportedly target variant regions that are unmutated in the B.1.351 and B.1.1.7 variants.

Concerning this clone: Antigen: not known.

The method was immunoSEQ multiplex PCR; TCRdb's version includes in-frame clones alone and lacks a portion of them. Of about 130,000 clones listed, about nine tenths are singletons. This specimen was peripheral blood, taken 28 days after the second AZD1222 dose. This sequence originates from an adult who received the AZD1222 COVID-19 vaccine.

As DNA, the CDR3 is TGTGCCAGCAGCTCCAACCCGGGACAGGGAGAAGCTTTCTTT. Amino acid sequence: CASSSNPGQGEAFF. The chain recombines TRBV7-3 with TRBJ1-1; TRBD1 matches at 9 bases. CDR1 and CDR2 from the germline V gene are SGHTA and FQGTGA. This CDR3 is built from 14 residues. Trimming removed 4 bases from V and 8 bases from J; junction bases left unmatched: 8. The variable domain in full, completed from reference TRBV7-3 and TRBJ1-1, reads GAGVSQTPSNKVTEKGKYVELRCDPISGHTALYWYRQSLGQGPEFLIYFQGTGAADDSGLPNDRFFAVRPEGSVSTLKIQRTERGDSAVYLCASSSNPGQGEAFFGQGTRLTVV.